This T cell receptor (beta chain) was captured by sequencing in a study of T cells in Graves' hyperthyroidism and ophthalmopathy. To note about this clonotype: Its target is not known.

TCR beta CDR3 region amplification was performed from RNA transcripts. Using the HTBI primer set, a first-round RT-PCR was run on the TCR CDR3. Using its own MiXCR run on the multiplex PCR reads, TCRdb lists one record per CDR3 protein. The sample shows around 480,000 distinct CDR3 sequences, about an eighth of them seen only once. General study results and limits: Most expanded thyroid clonotypes above 0.001 also appeared in blood.

The CDR3 consists of 12 residues. V lost 6 bases to trimming and J lost 7 bases, with 12 bases between them. Germline V CDR1 and CDR2: MNHEY, SVGEGT. The sequence came from a woman aged 18-29 years with Graves' hyperthyroidism. Input material: blood. The chain employs TRBV6-2 or TRBV6-3 and TRBJ1-2; D gene ambiguous. The CDR3 bases are TGTGCCAGCAGCCCCGGAGCGGGTGGCTACACCTTC. As protein: CASSPGAGGYTF.